Following are 27 T cell receptor beta chains from one sample sequenced in a study of cytomegalovirus exposure and HLA in healthy donors. PCR amplification relied on 60 Vbeta primers (plus 13 Jbeta primers). Libraries were prepared by immunoSEQ multiplex PCR; TCRdb keeps only in-frame clonotypes and omits some of them. Among under 200,000 clones listed, roughly 13% were seen once. The sequencing input was PBMCs. The receptors come from a man between 50 and 59 years old in good health and CMV-seropositive.

This clone was counted between two and nine times. V is TRBV4-2 and J is TRBJ1-5; D is undetermined. Germline V gene lookup returns CDR1 LGHNA and CDR2 YNFKEQ. The germline V and J ends were trimmed by 0 bases and 4 bases, with 10 bases remaining between them. This CDR3 region has 15 residues. This chain's CDR3 is CASSQESGSNQPQHF. The CDR3, as DNA: TGTGCCAGCAGCCAAGAGTCCGGGTCTAATCAGCCCCAGCATTTT.

The rearrangement joins TRBV19 to TRBJ2-5, with D possibly TRBD1 on 5 matching bases. This CDR3 spans 16 amino acids. Germline V gives CDR1 LNHDA, CDR2 SQIVND (reference sequence). Trimming left V 10 bases short and J 1 base short, with 22 bases between. The CDR3, as DNA: TGTGCCACCAAGGGTAGGGCAGGGCGGTTCCAAGAGACCCAGTACTTC. The encoded protein is CATKGRAGRFQETQYF. Full variable domain (remainder filled in from reference TRBV19 and TRBJ2-5): DGGITQSPKYLFRKEGQNVTLSCEQNLNHDAMYWYRQDPGQGLRLIYYSQIVNDFQKGDIAEGYSVSREKKESFPLTVTSAQKNPTAFYLCATKGRAGRFQETQYFGPGTRLLVL.

The chain uses TRBV19 and TRBJ2-4, with 7 bases lining up with TRBD1. The CDR3 covers 17 residues. The trim removed 2 bases at V and 6 bases at J, leaving 13 bases unmatched. Germline loops: CDR1 LNHDA, CDR2 SQIVND (reference sequence). The CDR3 loop is CASSINLQGWIGNIQYF. CDR3 nucleotide sequence: TGTGCCAGTAGTATAAATCTACAGGGGTGGATTGGAAACATTCAGTACTTC. Supplemented by reference TRBV19 and TRBJ2-4, the full variable domain reads DGGITQSPKYLFRKEGQNVTLSCEQNLNHDAMYWYRQDPGQGLRLIYYSQIVNDFQKGDIAEGYSVSREKKESFPLTVTSAQKNPTAFYLCASSINLQGWIGNIQYFGAGTRLSVL.

V usage is TRBV5-4 and J usage is TRBJ1-2; 7 nucleotides line up with TRBD1. In germline, CDR1 is SGHNT, CDR2 YYREEE (reference sequence). With 4 bases clipped from V and 3 bases from J, the junction kept 3 bases outside the gene matches. There are 13 residues in the CDR3. CDR3 sequence: CASSPDRDYGYTF. DNA of the CDR3: TGTGCCAGCAGCCCCGACAGGGACTATGGCTACACCTTC.

V is TRBV5-4 and J is TRBJ1-2; 8 bases line up with TRBD1. The CDR3 is 14 amino acids. Germline CDR1 reads SGHNT; CDR2 reads YYREEE (reference sequence). Unmatched junction bases numbered 8, after V lost 4 bases and J lost 6 bases. DNA of the CDR3: TGTGCCAGCAGCATAGAGGCAGGGGGCCATGGCTACACCTTC. Encoded protein: CASSIEAGGHGYTF.

This chain uses TRBV28 with TRBJ2-1, with 9 positions matching TRBD2. V lost 6 bases, J lost 2 bases, and 14 bases stayed unmatched. This CDR3 region has 18 residues. Germline loops: CDR1 MDHEN, CDR2 SYDVKM. CDR3 nucleotides: TGTGCCAGCAGCCAAACCGGGGGAGCGGGGGGCCCCTACAATGAGCAGTTCTTC. Encoded protein: CASSQTGGAGGPYNEQFF.

The V call is TRBV4-1, the J call TRBJ1-6; TRBD1 aligns across 9 bases. The CDR3 is 19 amino acids. The V segment lost 2 bases and the J segment 1 base; nucleotides outside the gene matches: 9. Germline V gene lookup returns CDR1 MGHRA and CDR2 YSYEKL. Written as DNA, the CDR3 is TGCGCCAGCAGCCAAAAGTTGACAGGGGGTGCGTCCTATAATTCACCCCTCCACTTT. Its protein product is CASSQKLTGGASYNSPLHF.

This clone was counted only a few times. V is TRBV5-1 and J is TRBJ2-7; 9 nucleotides match TRBD1. Trimming took 4 bases from V and 2 from J; bases not matched to a gene: 4. The CDR3 is 14 amino acids. Germline V gene data show CDR1 as SGHRS and CDR2 as YFSETQ. The CDR3 nucleotides are TGCGCCAGCAGCCGTAACAGGGGGCCCTACGAGCAGTACTTC. This translates into CASSRNRGPYEQYF.

This sequence joins TRBV5-1 and TRBJ1-1; 7 bases align to TRBD1. Looked up from germline, CDR1 is SGHRS and CDR2 is YFSETQ. The CDR3 totals 16 residues. V dropped 4 bases and J dropped 0; count of bases not matched to a gene: 9. CDR3: CASSAGPTGLNTEAFF. As DNA, the CDR3 is TGCGCCAGCAGCGCCGGGCCGACAGGGCTGAACACTGAAGCTTTCTTT.

The V call is TRBV7-2, the J call TRBJ1-3; D is unresolved. The CDR3 totals 16 residues. V lost 1 base, J lost 2 bases, and 12 bases lay in between. The V gene's germline CDR1 is SGHTA and CDR2 FQGNSA. CDR3 bases: TGTGCCAGCAGCTTAGATTCTCCAGGAACTGGAAACACCATATATTTT. Protein sequence: CASSLDSPGTGNTIYF.

This clone turned up a few times. The chain combines TRBV27 with TRBJ1-1; D unresolved. The germline gives CDR1 MNHEY, CDR2 SMNVEV (reference sequence). With 2 bases removed from V and 4 bases from J, the gap between germline ends came to 11 bases. This CDR3 is built from 14 residues. The CDR3 loop reads CASSLNPWATEAFF. As DNA, the CDR3 is TGTGCCAGCAGTTTAAACCCGTGGGCCACTGAAGCTTTCTTT.

This clone was seen a few times. The chain links TRBV19 to TRBJ2-1; 11 bases fit TRBD2. J lost 4 bases, V lost 9 bases, and 5 bases had no gene match. Germline V lookup: CDR1 LNHDA, CDR2 SQIVND (reference sequence). The CDR3 has 14 residues. The CDR3 nucleotides are TGTGCCAGCATAGCGGGGGGGACATACAATGAGCAGTTCTTC. Translation: CASIAGGTYNEQFF.

This clone was observed a few times. CDR3 loop: CASSQGDSRTLEKLFF. Here the CDR3 DNA reads TGCGCCAGCAGCCAAGGGGATTCAAGGACTCTTGAAAAACTGTTTTTT. The chain joins TRBV4-3 to TRBJ1-4; the D is unclear. With 1 base removed from V and 7 bases from J, the gap between germline ends came to 16 bases. This CDR3 is built from 16 residues. Germline V gives CDR1 LGHNA, CDR2 YSLEER.

This clone was counted a few times. This rearrangement joins TRBV6-1 to TRBJ1-2; D is ambiguous. This CDR3 contains 14 residues. The V end lost 2 bases, the J end lost 5 bases, and 12 bases lay between the germline ends. Looked up from germline, CDR1 is MNHNS and CDR2 is SASEGT. Written as DNA, the CDR3 is TGTGCCAGCAGTGAAAGTGGACTTAATTATGGCTACACCTTC. It is translated as CASSESGLNYGYTF.

This clone was counted a few times. This chain joins TRBV13 and TRBJ2-1, with D tentatively TRBD2 (7 bases). The CDR3 runs 13 residues. Looked up from germline, CDR1 is PRHDT and CDR2 is FYEKMQ (reference sequence). Here the CDR3 reads CDRSLGGGNEQFF. The CDR3 DNA sequence: TGTGACAGAAGCTTAGGGGGGGGAAATGAGCAGTTCTTC.

This clone was counted between two and nine times. J is TRBJ1-2 and V is TRBV28; TRBD1 agrees at 7 bases. Per germline, CDR1 MDHEN and CDR2 SYDVKM. After removal of 5 bases from V and 8 bases from J, the junction contained 14 bases not matched to a gene. The CDR3 is 15 amino acids. In nucleotides, the CDR3 is TGTGCCAGCAGTCAACCCGGGACAGATAAGGACGGCTACACCTTC. Translated: CASSQPGTDKDGYTF.

This clone turned up a few times. The J gene is TRBJ2-2, the V gene TRBV6-4; D ambiguous. There are 13 residues in the CDR3. The germline V and J ends were trimmed by 3 bases and 3 bases, with 5 bases remaining between them. Germline V gene data show CDR1 as MRHNA and CDR2 as SNTAGT. CDR3 nucleotide sequence: TGTGCCAGCAGTGAATCCTACACCGGGGAGCTGTTTTTT. Protein: CASSESYTGELFF.

CDR3 DNA sequence: TGTGCCAGCAGACCCCCCCGGACAGGGCATCACGAGCAGTACTTC. Translation: CASRPPRTGHHEQYF. V usage is TRBV27 and J usage is TRBJ2-7; 8 nucleotides match TRBD1. Germline V gene lookup returns CDR1 MNHEY and CDR2 SMNVEV (reference sequence). The CDR3 is 15 amino acids. The V and J ends lost 6 bases and 5 bases, in that order; junction bases with no gene match: 12.

This clone was seen a few times. The chain links TRBV28 to TRBJ1-2; 7 bases are shared with TRBD1. Unmatched junction bases numbered 5, after V lost 4 bases and J lost 0 bases. Germline V gene sequence: CDR1 MDHEN, CDR2 SYDVKM. The CDR3 runs to 15 residues. The CDR3 coding sequence is TGTGCCAGCAGTTCCCCAGGGGGAGCTAACTATGGCTACACCTTC. Translating gives CASSSPGGANYGYTF.

This clone occurred a few times. V gene TRBV15 combines with J gene TRBJ1-1; D call uncertain. This CDR3 spans 13 amino acids. V was trimmed by 1 base and J by 3 bases, leaving 6 bases between them. The germline gives CDR1 LNHNV, CDR2 YYDKDF (reference sequence). The DNA for the CDR3 is TGTGCCACCAGCAGAGGGGAGGACACTGAAGCTTTCTTT. Its protein product is CATSRGEDTEAFF.

The chain employs TRBV27 and TRBJ2-7; 16 bases are shared with TRBD2. The CDR3 has 19 residues. With V trimmed by 10 bases and J by 4 bases, 19 bases remained unmatched. Germline CDR1 MNHEY, CDR2 SMNVEV (reference sequence). The CDR3 DNA reads TGTGCCAACCTATGGGGAATCGGGACTAGCGGGGGGGCAAAGTACGAGCAGTACGTC. Translated: CANLWGIGTSGGAKYEQYV.

The rearrangement uses TRBV7-6 and TRBJ1-5; D is unresolved. V was pared by 2 bases and J by 7 bases, with 9 bases between. The CDR3 contains 13 residues. Germline CDR1 and CDR2: SGHVS and FNYEAQ. The CDR3 loop is CASSLYSGQPQHF. The CDR3 DNA reads TGTGCCAGCAGCTTATATAGCGGACAGCCCCAGCATTTT. Full variable domain (remainder filled in from reference TRBV7-6 and TRBJ1-5): GAGVSQSPRYKVTKRGQDVALRCDPISGHVSLYWYRQALGQGPEFLTYFNYEAQQDKSGLPNDRFSAERPEGSISTLTIQRTEQRDSAMYRCASSLYSGQPQHFGDGTRLSIL.

This clone was observed a handful of times. This chain uses TRBV2 with TRBJ1-2; D unclear. CDR1 and CDR2 from the germline V gene are SNHLY and FYNNEI. The CDR3 is 13 amino acids. The germline V and J ends were trimmed by 1 base and 1 base, with 4 bases remaining between them. CDR3 amino acids: CASSEESNYGYTF. The CDR3 DNA sequence: TGTGCCAGCAGTGAAGAGAGTAACTATGGCTACACCTTC.

The chain recombines TRBV5-1 with TRBJ1-3, with no clear D. Trimming pared 0 bases from V and 0 bases from J, leaving 13 bases between. Germline lookup yields CDR1 SGHRS and CDR2 YFSETQ. This CDR3 spans 17 amino acids. This CDR3 is CASSLVGDLSSGNTIYF. The DNA for the CDR3 is TGCGCCAGCAGCTTGGTAGGAGACCTTAGCTCTGGAAACACCATATATTTT. Using reference TRBV5-1 and TRBJ1-3 for the parts outside the CDR3, the full variable domain is KAGVTQTPRYLIKTRGQQVTLSCSPISGHRSVSWYQQTPGQGLQFLFEYFSETQRNKGNFPGRFSGRQFSNSRSEMNVSTLELGDSALYLCASSLVGDLSSGNTIYFGEGSWLTVV.

The chain carries TRBV6-1 and TRBJ2-4, with D perhaps TRBD1 (5 bases). Trimming cost V 2 bases and J 8 bases, with 13 bases left between them. The germline V gene has CDR1 MNHNS and CDR2 SASEGT. This CDR3 has 14 residues. Here the CDR3 reads CASSENDVRDIQYF. For the CDR3, the DNA is TGTGCCAGCAGTGAAAACGATGTCAGGGACATTCAGTACTTC.

This clone was recorded a few times. The gene calls are TRBV7-8 and TRBJ2-5; the match to TRBD2 covers 15 bases. Germline trimming cut 5 bases from V and 5 bases from J; bases unmatched to any gene: 6. Germline lookup yields CDR1 SGHVS and CDR2 FQNEAQ. CDR3 length equals 16 residues. CDR3 in amino acids: CASSMGLAGGHETQYF. DNA of the CDR3: TGTGCCAGCAGCATGGGACTAGCGGGGGGCCACGAGACCCAGTACTTC.

The chain couples TRBV5-1 to TRBJ2-1; 7 bases fit TRBD2. Trimming took 8 bases from V and 5 from J; bases not matched to a gene: 13. Per germline, CDR1 SGHRS and CDR2 YFSETQ. The CDR3 covers 15 residues. In DNA form, the CDR3 reads TGCGCCAGTCAAAAAATGGTCGCGGGGGACAATGAGCAGTTCTTC. Protein product: CASQKMVAGDNEQFF.